This entry lists 7 T cell receptor beta chains sequenced from one sample in a study of identical twins. TCRdb used MiXCR to reprocess the 5' RACE reads, holding one entry per CDR3 protein. The sample holds 1.5 million or so distinct CDR3 sequences, 25% to 35% seen once. Sequenced material: cord blood. The origin of the receptors is a newborn girl in good health.

This clonotype appeared many times. This sequence joins TRBV10-3 and TRBJ1-2, with 7 bases matching TRBD1. This CDR3 has 12 residues. Losses at the gene ends were 8 bases for V and 0 bases for J; bases not matched to a gene: 0. CDR1 is ENHRY, CDR2 SYGVKD, per germline. The CDR3 DNA follows: TGTGCCATCGGGACAGCTAACTATGGCTACACCTTC. This gives the protein CAIGTANYGYTF.

This clonotype was counted ten times or more. V is TRBV10-2 and J is TRBJ2-5; no reliable D call. The germline gives CDR1 WSHSY, CDR2 SAAADI. The CDR3 runs 13 residues. Deletions cut 7 bases from V and 0 bases from J, with 9 bases between. CDR3 residues: CASNNRDQETQYF. The CDR3 DNA sequence: TGCGCCAGCAATAACCGGGACCAAGAGACCCAGTACTTC.

There are a few counts of this clonotype. The gene calls are TRBV20-1 and TRBJ2-7, with TRBD2 matching 11 bases. The V segment lost 5 bases and the J segment 2 bases; nucleotides outside the gene matches: 11. Germline CDR1 reads DFQATT; CDR2 reads SNEGSKA (reference sequence). This CDR3 region has 16 residues. In DNA form, the CDR3 reads TGCAGTGCTGCCCCCTTCCTAGCGGGAGGTCCCTACGAGCAGTACTTC. Protein product: CSAAPFLAGGPYEQYF.

The genes are TRBV6-7 and TRBJ1-4; 9 bases map to TRBD1. TRBV6-7 is labeled an ORF, and its function is uncertain. The CDR3 covers 16 residues. The V and J ends lost 6 bases and 2 bases, in that order; junction bases with no gene match: 7. CDR3 protein: CASSRGQGNTNEKLFF. As DNA, the CDR3 is TGTGCCAGCAGCCGCGGACAGGGGAACACTAATGAAAAACTGTTTTTT.

This clonotype was found a few times. This chain links TRBV2 with TRBJ2-5; the D is unclear. V lost 8 bases and J 5 bases, leaving 6 bases between the germline ends. The CDR3 is 10 amino acids. The germline V gene has CDR1 SNHLY and CDR2 FYNNEI. CDR3 in amino acids: CASVGETQYF. CDR3 in DNA: TGTGCCAGCGTTGGGGAGACCCAGTACTTC.

As regards this clonotype: The conserved phenylalanine or tryptophan normally closing the CDR3 is absent here, so this likely arose from a read error. This chain connects TRBV3-1 to TRBJ2-5; 9 bases map to TRBD1. Germline CDR1 and CDR2: LGHDT and YNNKEL (reference sequence). Trimming at V came to 1 base and at J to 11 bases, leaving 20 bases not matched to a gene. The CDR3 is made up of 18 amino acids. CDR3 amino acids: CASSQGPPDRGSMREQYL. The CDR3 region has the DNA TGTGCCAGCAGCCAAGGGCCCCCCGACAGGGGGAGTATGCGGGAGCAGTACCTC.

The V gene is TRBV5-1, the J gene TRBJ2-3; a possible D gene is TRBD1 (5 bases). The CDR3 extends over 14 amino acids. Trimming left V 3 bases short and J 3 bases short, with 11 bases between. CDR1 and CDR2 from the germline V gene are SGHRS and YFSETQ. The CDR3 DNA follows: TGCGCCAGCAGCTCAGGGTATGGAACAGATACGCAGTATTTT. Translated, it gives CASSSGYGTDTQYF.